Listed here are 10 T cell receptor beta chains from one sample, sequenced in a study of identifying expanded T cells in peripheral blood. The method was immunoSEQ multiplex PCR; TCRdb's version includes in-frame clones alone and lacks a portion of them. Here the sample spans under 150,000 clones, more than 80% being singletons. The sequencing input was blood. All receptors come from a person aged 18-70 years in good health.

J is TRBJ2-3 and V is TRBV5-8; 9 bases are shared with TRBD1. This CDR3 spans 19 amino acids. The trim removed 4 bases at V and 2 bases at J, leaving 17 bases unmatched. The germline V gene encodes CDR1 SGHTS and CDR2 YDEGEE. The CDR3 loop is CASSPRPGQGHFSTDTQYF. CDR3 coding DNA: TGTGCCAGCAGCCCTCGACCGGGACAGGGACACTTTTCCACAGATACGCAGTATTTT.

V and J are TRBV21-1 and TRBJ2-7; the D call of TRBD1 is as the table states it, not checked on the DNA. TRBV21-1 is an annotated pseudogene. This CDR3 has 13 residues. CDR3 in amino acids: CASSKDSEYEQYF. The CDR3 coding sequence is TGTGCCAGCAGCAAGGACAGTGAGTACGAGCAGTACTTC.

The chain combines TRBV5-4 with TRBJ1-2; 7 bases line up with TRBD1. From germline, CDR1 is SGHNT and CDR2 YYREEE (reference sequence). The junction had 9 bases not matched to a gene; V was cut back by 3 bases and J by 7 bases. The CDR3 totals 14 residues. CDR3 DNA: TGTGCCAGCAGCTGGGACGACAGGGTCCGTGGCTACACCTTC. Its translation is CASSWDDRVRGYTF.

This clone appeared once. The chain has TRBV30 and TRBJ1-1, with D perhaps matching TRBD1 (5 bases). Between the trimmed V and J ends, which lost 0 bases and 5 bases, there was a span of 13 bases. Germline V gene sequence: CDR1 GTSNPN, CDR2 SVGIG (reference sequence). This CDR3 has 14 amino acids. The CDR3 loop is CAWSVGSGGTEAFF. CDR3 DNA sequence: TGTGCCTGGAGTGTTGGTTCGGGGGGGACTGAAGCTTTCTTT. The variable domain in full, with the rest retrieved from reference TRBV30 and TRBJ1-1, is SQTIHQWPATLVQPVGSPLSLECTVEGTSNPNLYWYRQAAGRGLQLLFYSVGIGQISSEVPQNLSASRPQDRQFILSSKKLLLSDSGFYLCAWSVGSGGTEAFFGQGTRLTVV.

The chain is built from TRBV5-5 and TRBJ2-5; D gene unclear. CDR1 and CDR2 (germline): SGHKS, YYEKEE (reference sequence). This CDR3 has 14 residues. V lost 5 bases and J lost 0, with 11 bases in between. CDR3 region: CASRKSHHQETQYF. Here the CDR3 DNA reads TGTGCCAGCAGAAAGAGCCACCACCAAGAGACCCAGTACTTC.

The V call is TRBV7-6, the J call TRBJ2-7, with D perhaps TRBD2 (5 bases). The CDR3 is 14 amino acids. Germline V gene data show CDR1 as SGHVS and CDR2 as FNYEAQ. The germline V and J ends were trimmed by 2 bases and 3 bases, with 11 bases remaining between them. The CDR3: CASSLRGVSYEQYF. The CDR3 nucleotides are TGTGCCAGCAGCTTACGGGGTGTAAGCTACGAGCAGTACTTC.

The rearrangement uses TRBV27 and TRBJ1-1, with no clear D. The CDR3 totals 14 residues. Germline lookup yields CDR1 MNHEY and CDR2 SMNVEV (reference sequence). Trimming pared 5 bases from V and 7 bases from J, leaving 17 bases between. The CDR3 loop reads CASSGSTWNREAFF. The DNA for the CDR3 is TGTGCCAGCAGTGGGTCGACCTGGAACCGTGAAGCTTTCTTT.

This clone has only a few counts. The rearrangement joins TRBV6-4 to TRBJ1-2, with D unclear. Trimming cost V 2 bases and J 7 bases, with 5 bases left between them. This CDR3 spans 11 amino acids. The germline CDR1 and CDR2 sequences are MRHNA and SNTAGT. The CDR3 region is CASSDRIGYTF. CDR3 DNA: TGTGCCAGCAGTGACAGGATTGGCTACACCTTC.

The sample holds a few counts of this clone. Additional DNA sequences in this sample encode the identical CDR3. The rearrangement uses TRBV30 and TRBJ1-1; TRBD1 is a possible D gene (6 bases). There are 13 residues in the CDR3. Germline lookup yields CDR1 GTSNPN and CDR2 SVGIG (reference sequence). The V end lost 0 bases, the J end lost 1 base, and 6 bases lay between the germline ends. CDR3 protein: CAWSVQGNTEAFF. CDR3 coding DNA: TGTGCCTGGAGTGTACAGGGGAACACTGAAGCTTTCTTT. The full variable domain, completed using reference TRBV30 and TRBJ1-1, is SQTIHQWPATLVQPVGSPLSLECTVEGTSNPNLYWYRQAAGRGLQLLFYSVGIGQISSEVPQNLSASRPQDRQFILSSKKLLLSDSGFYLCAWSVQGNTEAFFGQGTRLTVV.

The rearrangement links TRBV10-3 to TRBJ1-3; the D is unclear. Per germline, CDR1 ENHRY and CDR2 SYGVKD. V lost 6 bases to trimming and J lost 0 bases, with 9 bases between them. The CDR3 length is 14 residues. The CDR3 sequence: CAISDGRSGNTIYF. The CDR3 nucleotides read TGTGCCATCAGCGACGGTCGCTCTGGAAACACCATATATTTT.